The entry below describes one T cell receptor (beta chain). The sample originates from a study of blood T cell repertoires in COVID-19. Study-level background: In each case, the material was cDNA or gDNA derived from T cells, B-cell-depleted T cells, or PBMCs.

Here immunoSEQ multiplex PCR was the method, and the copy in TCRdb shows in-frame clones only, minus some. Of 400,000 to 500,000 clones listed, roughly 90% are singletons. This CDR3 is 15 amino acids long. CDR1 MDHEN and CDR2 SYDVKM come from the germline V gene. The J segment lost 8 bases and the V segment lost 5 bases, leaving 8 bases of the junction unmatched. The gene calls are TRBV28 and TRBJ2-1, with 11 bases fitting TRBD1. The sample comprised PBMCs or T cells enriched from blood (not recorded which). The source is a woman aged 18-29 years who had been exposed to COVID-19. The CDR3 DNA follows: TGTGCCAGCAGTCCCGGACAGGGGGCTCGGGATGAGCAGTTCTTC. This codes for CASSPGQGARDEQFF.